This T cell receptor (beta chain) was profiled in a study of T cell responses to AZD1222 COVID-19 vaccine. Study-wide results and caveats: Possibly, clonal diversity was underestimated; donors were largely white British and included more females.

There are 14 residues in the CDR3. V was pared by 0 bases and J by 5 bases, with 5 bases of the junction left unmatched. CDR1 is SGHDT and CDR2 is YYEEEE in the germline V gene. In the case of this clone: What it binds is not known.

Only in-frame clones appear in the TCRdb table, and some are missing; sequencing was by immunoSEQ multiplex PCR. The sample records just under 100,000 clones, about 88% being singletons. The source of this sequence is an adult in good health. The specimen was peripheral blood, collected on day 0 of AZD1222 vaccination. The J gene is TRBJ2-7, the V gene TRBV5-6; 7 bases align to TRBD1. CDR3 protein: CASSLAGGSNEQYF. The CDR3 nucleotides read TGTGCCAGCAGCTTGGCAGGGGGTAGCAACGAGCAGTACTTC.